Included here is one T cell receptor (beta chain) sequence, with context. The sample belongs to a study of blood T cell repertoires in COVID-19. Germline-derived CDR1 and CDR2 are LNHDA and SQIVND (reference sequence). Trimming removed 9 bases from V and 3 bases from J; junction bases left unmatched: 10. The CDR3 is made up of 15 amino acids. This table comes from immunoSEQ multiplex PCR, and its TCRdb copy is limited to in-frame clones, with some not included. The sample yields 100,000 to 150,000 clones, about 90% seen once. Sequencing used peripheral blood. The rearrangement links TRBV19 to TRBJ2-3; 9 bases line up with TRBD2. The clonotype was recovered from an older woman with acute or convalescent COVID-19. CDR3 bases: TGTGCCAGCAAGAATAGCGGGAGTGGAACAGATACGCAGTATTTT. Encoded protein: CASKNSGSGTDTQYF.